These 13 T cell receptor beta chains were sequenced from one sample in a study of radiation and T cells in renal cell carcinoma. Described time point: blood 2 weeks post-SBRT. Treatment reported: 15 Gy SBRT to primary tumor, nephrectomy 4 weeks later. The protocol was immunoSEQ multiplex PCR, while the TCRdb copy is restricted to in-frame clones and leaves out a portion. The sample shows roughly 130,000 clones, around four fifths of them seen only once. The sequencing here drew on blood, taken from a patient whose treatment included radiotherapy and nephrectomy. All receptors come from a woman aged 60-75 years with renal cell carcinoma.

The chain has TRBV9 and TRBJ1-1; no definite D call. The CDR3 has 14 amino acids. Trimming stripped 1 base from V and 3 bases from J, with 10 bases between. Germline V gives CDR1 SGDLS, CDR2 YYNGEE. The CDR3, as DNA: TGTGCCAGCAGCGTAACATCTGGCGACACTGAAGCTTTCTTT. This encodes CASSVTSGDTEAFF.

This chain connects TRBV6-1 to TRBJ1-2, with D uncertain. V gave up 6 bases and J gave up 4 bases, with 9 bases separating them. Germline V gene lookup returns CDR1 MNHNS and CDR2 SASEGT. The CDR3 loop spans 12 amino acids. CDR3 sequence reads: CASRTISYGYTF. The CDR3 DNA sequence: TGTGCCAGCAGGACGATAAGCTATGGCTACACCTTC.

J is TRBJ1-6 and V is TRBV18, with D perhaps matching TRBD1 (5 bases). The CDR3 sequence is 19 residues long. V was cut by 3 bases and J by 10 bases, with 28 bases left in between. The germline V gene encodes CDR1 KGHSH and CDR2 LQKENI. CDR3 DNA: TGTGCCAGCTCACCTCTTACTGGTGGTGCAGGGAGCGTCGGGTCACCCCTCCACTTT. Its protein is CASSPLTGGAGSVGSPLHF.

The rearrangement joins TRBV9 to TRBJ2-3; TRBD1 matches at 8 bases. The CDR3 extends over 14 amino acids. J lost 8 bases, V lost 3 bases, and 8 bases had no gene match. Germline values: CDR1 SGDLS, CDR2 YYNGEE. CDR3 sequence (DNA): TGTGCCAGCAGCGCCGGACAGGGCGGTGGTACGCAGTATTTT. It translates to CASSAGQGGGTQYF.

This CDR3 reads CASSVEGGTSYTF. The CDR3 DNA sequence: TGTGCCAGCAGCGTCGAAGGGGGAACGAGCTACACCTTC. The chain employs TRBV9 and TRBJ1-2, with a tentative D call TRBD1 (6 bases). Germline CDR1 and CDR2: SGDLS and YYNGEE. V shed 2 bases and J shed 9 bases, with 14 bases lying between them. This CDR3 comprises 13 residues.

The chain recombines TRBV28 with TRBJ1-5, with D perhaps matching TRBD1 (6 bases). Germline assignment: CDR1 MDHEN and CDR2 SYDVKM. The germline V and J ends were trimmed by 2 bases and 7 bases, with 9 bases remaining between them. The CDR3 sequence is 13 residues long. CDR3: CASSLQGQQPQHF. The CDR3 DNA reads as TGTGCCAGCAGTTTACAGGGGCAGCAGCCCCAGCATTTT.

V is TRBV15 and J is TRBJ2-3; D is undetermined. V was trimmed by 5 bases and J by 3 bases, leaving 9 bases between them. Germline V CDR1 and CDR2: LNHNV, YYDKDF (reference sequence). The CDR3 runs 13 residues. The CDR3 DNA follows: TGTGCCACCAGCTTACGAAAAACAGATACGCAGTATTTT. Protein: CATSLRKTDTQYF.

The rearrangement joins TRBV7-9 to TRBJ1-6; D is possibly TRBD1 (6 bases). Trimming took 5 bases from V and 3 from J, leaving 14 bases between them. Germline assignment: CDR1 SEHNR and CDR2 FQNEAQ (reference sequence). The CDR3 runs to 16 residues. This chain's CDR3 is CASSPGQTNYNSPLHF. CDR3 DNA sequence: TGTGCCAGCAGCCCCGGACAGACCAACTATAATTCACCCCTCCACTTT.

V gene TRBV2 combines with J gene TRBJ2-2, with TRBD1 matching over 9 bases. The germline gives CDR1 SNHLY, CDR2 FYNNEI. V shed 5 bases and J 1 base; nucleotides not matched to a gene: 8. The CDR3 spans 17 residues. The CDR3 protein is CASSSGTGPENTGELFF. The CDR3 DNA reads TGTGCCAGCAGTTCGGGGACAGGGCCAGAGAACACCGGGGAGCTGTTTTTT.

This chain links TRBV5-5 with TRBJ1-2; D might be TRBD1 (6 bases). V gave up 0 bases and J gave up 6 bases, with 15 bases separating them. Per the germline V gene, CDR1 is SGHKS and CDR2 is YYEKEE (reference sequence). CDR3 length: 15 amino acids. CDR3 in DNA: TGTGCCAGCAGCTTGGGGGTCGGGGGCGCGGATGGCTACACCTTC. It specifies CASSLGVGGADGYTF.

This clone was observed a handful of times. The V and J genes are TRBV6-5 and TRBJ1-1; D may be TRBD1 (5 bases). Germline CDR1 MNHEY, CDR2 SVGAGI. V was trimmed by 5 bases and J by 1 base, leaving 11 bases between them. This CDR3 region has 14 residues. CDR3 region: CASSIRQTNTEAFF. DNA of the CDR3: TGTGCCAGCAGTATACGACAGACGAACACTGAAGCTTTCTTT.

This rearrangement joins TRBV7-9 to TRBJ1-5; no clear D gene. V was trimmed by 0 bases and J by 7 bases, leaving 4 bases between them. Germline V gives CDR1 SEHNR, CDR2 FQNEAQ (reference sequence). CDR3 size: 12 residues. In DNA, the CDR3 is TGTGCCAGCAGCTTAGCGGAGCAGCCCCAGCATTTT. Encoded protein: CASSLAEQPQHF.

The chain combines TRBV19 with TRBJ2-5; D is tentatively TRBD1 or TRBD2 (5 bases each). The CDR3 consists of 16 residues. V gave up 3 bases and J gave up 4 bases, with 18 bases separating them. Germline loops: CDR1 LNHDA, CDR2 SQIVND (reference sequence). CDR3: CASSIAQGDGLETQYF. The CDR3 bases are TGTGCCAGTAGTATCGCACAAGGGGACGGCCTAGAGACCCAGTACTTC.